The entry that follows covers one T cell receptor beta chain sequence. Sequenced by immunoSEQ multiplex PCR; TCRdb stores in-frame clones only, minus some. This repertoire shows roughly 200,000 clones, approximately 88% found once; its top ten account for about 7%. Enrollment of patients from Seattle took place during active infection, with longitudinal follow-up. V trimming: 4 bases; J trimming: 5 bases; junction bases outside the gene matches: 10. Looked up from germline, CDR1 is LGHDT and CDR2 is YNNKEL (reference sequence). The CDR3 contains 16 residues. The record originates from a study of blood T cell repertoires in COVID-19.

V and J are TRBV3-1 (or the pseudogene TRBV3-2) and TRBJ2-5, with 10 nucleotides matching TRBD1. This clonotype was obtained from a middle-aged woman with COVID-19, enrolled during active disease. What was sequenced was peripheral blood. The CDR3 loop is CASSRSGTGVGETQYF. The CDR3 nucleotides read TGTGCCAGCAGCCGCTCCGGGACAGGGGTAGGGGAGACCCAGTACTTC.